Each of the 6 T cell receptor beta chains below was sequenced from the same sample in a study of T cells in Graves' hyperthyroidism and ophthalmopathy. The investigators amplified TCR beta CDR3 regions from RNA transcripts. The HTBI primer set served for first-round RT-PCR of the TCR CDR3. TCRdb redid the calling of the multiplex PCR reads with MiXCR, one entry per CDR3 protein. The table has hundreds of thousands of distinct CDR3 sequences, less than 15% seen once. The source material was blood. The receptors derive from a woman aged 18-30 years with Graves' hyperthyroidism.

This clonotype came up many times. This sequence joins TRBV5-1 and TRBJ2-3; perhaps TRBD2 as D (5 bases). The CDR3 covers 16 residues. Per germline, CDR1 SGHRS and CDR2 YFSETQ. Trimming took 0 bases from V and 4 from J, leaving 15 bases between them. The CDR3 region is CASSLATRGHADTQYF. The CDR3 bases are TGCGCCAGCAGCTTGGCCACCCGCGGGCACGCAGATACGCAGTATTTT.

This clonotype was picked up many times. The J gene is TRBJ2-3, the V gene TRBV15, with D possibly being TRBD1 (5 bases). Germline V gene data show CDR1 as LNHNV and CDR2 as YYDKDF (reference sequence). V dropped 5 bases and J dropped 2 bases, with 14 bases sitting between them. The CDR3 sequence is 15 residues long. Here the CDR3 reads CATSDRQPATDTQYF. DNA of the CDR3: TGTGCCACCAGCGACCGACAGCCGGCCACAGATACGCAGTATTTT. Variable domain in full (rest from reference TRBV15 and TRBJ2-3): DAMVIQNPRYQVTQFGKPVTLSCSQTLNHNVMYWYQQKSSQAPKLLFHYYDKDFNNEADTPDNFQSRRPNTSFCFLDIRSPGLGDTAMYLCATSDRQPATDTQYFGPGTRLTVL.

CDR3 DNA sequence: TGTGCCAGCAGCTCCGGGGGTAGCGCGAACACCGGGGAGCTGTTTTTT. It encodes CASSSGGSANTGELFF. J is TRBJ2-2 and V is TRBV7-3; D perhaps matches TRBD2 (6 bases). The germline V gene encodes CDR1 SGHTA and CDR2 FQGTGA. The V gene lost 4 bases and the J gene lost 0 bases, with 12 bases spanning the gap. The CDR3 sequence is 16 residues long.

This clonotype came up many times. The chain has TRBV30 and TRBJ2-7; no reliable D call. The V gene lost 3 bases and the J gene lost 1 base, with 13 bases spanning the gap. The germline V gene encodes CDR1 GTSNPN and CDR2 SVGIG (reference sequence). This CDR3 has 14 amino acids. CDR3 in amino acids: CAWSTKLASYEQYF. CDR3 nucleotides: TGTGCCTGGAGCACCAAATTGGCATCCTACGAGCAGTACTTC.

This clonotype was seen at least ten times. This sequence joins TRBV9 and TRBJ2-1, with 8 bases lining up with TRBD2. Unmatched junction bases numbered 3, after V lost 0 bases and J lost 4 bases. This CDR3 contains 15 residues. CDR1 SGDLS and CDR2 YYNGEE come from the germline V gene. CDR3 nucleotides: TGTGCCAGCAGCGTAGCGGCTAGCGGGTACAATGAGCAGTTCTTC. Translation: CASSVAASGYNEQFF.

Of note for this clonotype: A clone one base away is much larger, so this may be a read error. The V gene is TRBV28, the J gene TRBJ2-7; no reliable D call. The germline V gene has CDR1 MDHEN and CDR2 SYDVKM. This CDR3 contains 12 residues. V was shortened by 4 bases and J by 9 bases, with 13 bases between the two germline ends. The CDR3 sequence is CASSSLSKVQYF. The CDR3 DNA reads as TGTGCCAGCAGTTCCCTTTCCAAAGTGCAGTACTTC.